This TCR beta chain was sequenced in a study of shared clonotypes between healthy human individuals. Template for every sorted-subset replicate PCR totaled 200 to 250 ng DNA, approximately 30,000 T cell genomes. Here immunoSEQ multiplex PCR was the method, and the copy in TCRdb shows in-frame clones only, minus some. The sample lists 1.5 million to 2.5 million clones; about 95% were seen once. CD8 cells regarded as naive lacked CD45RO, were positively chosen for CCR7, and omitted terminally differentiated effector memory CD45RA+ cells. This CDR3 region has 17 residues. In germline, CDR1 is SGDLS, CDR2 YYNGEE. Between the trimmed V and J ends, which lost 4 bases and 2 bases, there was a span of 21 bases.

The receptor comes from a young man in good health. This rearrangement joins TRBV9 to TRBJ1-2, with a tentative D call TRBD1 (5 bases). Sequencing was performed on naive CD8+ T cells sorted from blood. The CDR3 DNA is TGTGCCAGCAGCCATACCACAATCCGGGACGAGAACTATGGCTACACCTTC. Protein: CASSHTTIRDENYGYTF.